Here is one T cell receptor (beta chain) with its context. Its cognate antigen is unknown. The CDR3 carries no conserved terminal phenylalanine or tryptophan, so it likely arises from a read error. The CDR3 spans 15 residues. The ends lost 4 bases at V and 7 bases at J; junction bases unmatched: 7. In germline, CDR1 is KGHSH, CDR2 LQKENI. The sample is drawn from a study of blood T cells in healthy people across ages. A second roughly 6 to 12 cycle PCR used barcoded and J-beta primers. Each CDR3 protein gets one entry after TCRdb re-called the 5' RACE reads with MiXCR. This table holds 1.5 million to 2 million distinct CDR3 sequences, about 50% found once. Samples each had at least 5 micrograms of total RNA extracted. Study-wide results and limits: Higher naive T cell percentage went strongly together with higher TCR beta diversity. Measured against age, TCR beta diversity per million T cells decreased in a roughly linear manner. The long-lived group displayed more naive CD4+ cells, plus higher diversity, than the aged donors did.

The sample taken for sequencing was blood. The sequence derives from a woman aged 40 to 49 in good health. The rearrangement links TRBV18 to TRBJ1-2; 12 nucleotides match TRBD1. The CDR3, as DNA: TGTGCCAGCTCACTGGGACAGGGGGCTTCAGGTGGCTACACCATC. Translating gives CASSLGQGASGGYTI.